Ten or more counts support the clone carrying this TCR beta chain. Its matching antigen is unknown. TCRdb passed the 5' RACE reads through MiXCR, listing each CDR3 protein once. This table has around 210,000 distinct CDR3 sequences, roughly 8% appearing once. The data belong to a study of CD8 T cells in ankylosing spondylitis. Whole-study results and caveats: Researchers report that disease-linked clones proved CD8+ and relatively rare in peripheral blood.

Trimming removed 7 bases from V and 0 bases from J, with 7 bases in between. CDR1 and CDR2 (germline): SGHRS, YFSETQ. This CDR3 has 13 residues. The V call is TRBV5-1, the J call TRBJ2-2; D uncertain. This TCR came from a female donor with ankylosing spondylitis or in good health (not recorded which). The specimen was blood, either unsorted or a sorted T cell fraction (not recorded which). The DNA of the CDR3 is TGCGCCAGCGGGTCCGCGAACACCGGGGAGCTGTTTTTT. It codes for CASGSANTGELFF.